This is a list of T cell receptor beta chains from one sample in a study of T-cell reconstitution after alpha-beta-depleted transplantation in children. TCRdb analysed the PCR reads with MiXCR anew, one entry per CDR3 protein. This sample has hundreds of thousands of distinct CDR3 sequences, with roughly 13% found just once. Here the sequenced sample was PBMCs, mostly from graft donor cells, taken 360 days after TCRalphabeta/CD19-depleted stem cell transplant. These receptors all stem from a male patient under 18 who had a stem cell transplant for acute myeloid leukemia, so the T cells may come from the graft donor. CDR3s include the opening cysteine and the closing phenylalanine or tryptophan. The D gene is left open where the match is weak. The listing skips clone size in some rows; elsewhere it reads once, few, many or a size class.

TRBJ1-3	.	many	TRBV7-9	CASSLGPVQGDTIYF	TGTGCCAGCAGCTTAGGCCCGGTCCAGGGTGACACCATATATTTT
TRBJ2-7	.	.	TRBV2	CASRPDLSSYEQYF	TGTGCCAGCAGGCCGGACTTGTCATCTTACGAGCAGTACTTC
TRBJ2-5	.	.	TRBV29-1	CSTLGGLRETQYF	TGCAGCACTCTGGGAGGACTACGAGAGACCCAGTACTTC
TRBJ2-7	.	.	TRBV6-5	CASSYGGGGYEQYF	TGTGCCAGCAGTTACGGCGGGGGCGGTTACGAGCAGTACTTC
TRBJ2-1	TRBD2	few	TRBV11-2	CASSFPAGGPYNEQFF	TGTGCCAGCAGCTTTCCAGCGGGAGGTCCCTACAATGAGCAGTTCTTC
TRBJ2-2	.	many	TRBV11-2	CAPPPATGPVRNTGELFF	TGTGCACCACCGCCCGCGACAGGTCCTGTGAGGAACACCGGGGAGCTGTTTTTT
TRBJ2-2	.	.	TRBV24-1	CATSEVAPSNTGELFF	TGTGCCACCAGTGAAGTCGCCCCTTCGAACACCGGGGAGCTGTTTTTT
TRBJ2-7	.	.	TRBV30	CALTRQADEQYF	TGTGCCTTAACGAGACAGGCCGACGAGCAGTACTTC
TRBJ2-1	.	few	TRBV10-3	CAISVLNTEQFF	TGTGCCATCAGTGTTCTCAATACTGAGCAGTTCTTC
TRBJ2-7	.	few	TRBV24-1	CATSPPPGTYGQYF	TGTGCCACCAGCCCCCCCCCAGGGACCTACGGGCAGTACTTC
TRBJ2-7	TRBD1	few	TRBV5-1	CASSPRQGTPGEQYF	TGCGCCAGCAGCCCCCGACAGGGAACCCCAGGGGAGCAGTACTTC
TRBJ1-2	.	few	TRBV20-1	CSARGWIYGYTF	TGCAGTGCTAGAGGGTGGATCTATGGCTACACCTTC
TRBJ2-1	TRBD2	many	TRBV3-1	CASSQIIAGGSNEQFF	TGTGCCAGCAGCCAAATTATAGCGGGAGGGAGCAATGAGCAGTTCTTC
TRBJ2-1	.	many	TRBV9	CASSVAALFYNEQFF	TGTGCCAGCAGCGTAGCTGCCCTCTTCTACAATGAGCAGTTCTTC
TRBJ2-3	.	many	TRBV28	CASTLGGHGTQYF	TGTGCCAGCACCCTGGGGGGGCATGGTACGCAGTATTTT
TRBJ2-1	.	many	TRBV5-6	CASSLTRSYNEQFF	TGTGCCAGCAGCTTGACTAGATCCTACAATGAGCAGTTCTTC
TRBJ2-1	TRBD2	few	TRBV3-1	CASSQALGLAGGPFTYNEQFF	TGTGCCAGCAGCCAAGCTCTGGGACTAGCGGGAGGGCCGTTCACCTACAATGAGCAGTTCTTC
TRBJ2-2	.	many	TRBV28	CASRRPTGELFF	TGTGCCAGCAGGAGGCCCACCGGGGAGCTGTTTTTT
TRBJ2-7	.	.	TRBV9	CASSEGGGLAAEEQYF	TGTGCCAGCAGCGAGGGGGGAGGACTTGCGGCGGAAGAGCAGTACTTC
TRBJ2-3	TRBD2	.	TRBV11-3	CASSVGGDWADTQYF	TGTGCCAGCAGCGTTGGGGGGGACTGGGCAGATACGCAGTATTTT
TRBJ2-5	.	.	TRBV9	CASSPGVSGAETQYF	TGTGCCAGCAGCCCCGGGGTTTCAGGGGCCGAGACCCAGTACTTC
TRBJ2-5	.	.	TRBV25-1	CASSAKPLQETQYF	TGTGCCAGCAGTGCAAAACCCCTCCAAGAGACCCAGTACTTC
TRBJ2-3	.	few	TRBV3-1	CASSQVGQSTDTQYF	TGTGCCAGCAGCCAGGTTGGACAGAGCACAGATACGCAGTATTTT
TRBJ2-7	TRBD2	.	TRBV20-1	CSDAGGLYEQYF	TGCAGTGACGCGGGAGGGCTCTACGAGCAGTACTTC
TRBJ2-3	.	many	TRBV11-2	CASSLVGSVDTQYF	TGTGCCAGCAGCTTAGTGGGATCCGTCGATACGCAGTATTTT
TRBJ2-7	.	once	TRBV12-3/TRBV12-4	CASTPPRRDNSREQYF	TGTGCCAGCACCCCCCCGAGGAGGGACAACTCAAGGGAGCAGTACTTC
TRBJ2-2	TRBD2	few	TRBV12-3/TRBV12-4	CASIPGGASNTGELFF	TGTGCCAGCATCCCGGGGGGAGCGTCGAACACCGGGGAGCTGTTTTTT
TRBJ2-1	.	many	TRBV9	CASSVASNEQFF	TGTGCCAGCAGCGTAGCCTCTAATGAGCAGTTCTTC
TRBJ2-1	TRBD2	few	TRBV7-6	CASSLAQGGPYNEQFF	TGTGCCAGCAGCTTAGCGCAGGGAGGGCCCTACAATGAGCAGTTCTTC
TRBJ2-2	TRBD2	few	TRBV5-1	CASSGTLAGDTGELFF	TGCGCCAGCAGCGGGACGCTAGCGGGAGATACCGGGGAGCTGTTTTTT
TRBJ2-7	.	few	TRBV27	CASSLSSVSYEQYF	TGTGCCAGCAGTTTATCAAGCGTATCCTACGAGCAGTACTTC
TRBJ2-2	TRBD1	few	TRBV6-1	CATRREWGQNAGELFF	TGTGCCACCCGAAGGGAGTGGGGACAGAACGCCGGGGAGCTGTTTTTT
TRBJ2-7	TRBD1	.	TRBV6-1	CASKRGQASYEQYF	TGTGCCAGCAAGAGGGGACAGGCCTCCTACGAGCAGTACTTC
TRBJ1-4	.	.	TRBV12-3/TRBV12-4	CASLPGSNEKLFF	TGTGCCAGTTTACCGGGGTCCAATGAAAAACTGTTTTTT
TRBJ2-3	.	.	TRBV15	CATSRVGMDTQYF	TGTGCCACCAGCAGAGTGGGTATGGATACGCAGTATTTT
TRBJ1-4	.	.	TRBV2	CASSELKEKLFF	TGTGCCAGCAGTGAATTAAAGGAAAAACTGTTTTTT
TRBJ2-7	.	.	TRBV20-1	CSARVPPWGQLKEQYF	TGCAGTGCTAGAGTACCCCCTTGGGGTCAACTGAAGGAGCAGTACTTC
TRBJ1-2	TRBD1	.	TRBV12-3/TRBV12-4	CASSPRQGANYGYTF	TGTGCCAGCAGTCCCCGACAGGGGGCAAATTATGGCTACACCTTC
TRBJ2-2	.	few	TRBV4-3	CASSQVVGISTGELFF	TGCGCCAGCAGCCAAGTGGTGGGGATCTCCACCGGGGAGCTGTTTTTT
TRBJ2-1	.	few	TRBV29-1	CSVSGVVSDNEQFF	TGCAGCGTCTCAGGGGTTGTATCGGACAATGAGCAGTTCTTC